The 5 T cell receptor beta chains presented below share a single source sample, sequenced in a study of blood T cell repertoires in COVID-19. Profiled with immunoSEQ multiplex PCR; TCRdb holds only in-frame clones, not every one. The sample includes about 350,000 clones, roughly 87% of them seen just once. The material sequenced was PBMCs or T cells enriched from blood (not recorded which). These receptors were taken from a woman aged 30 to 39 who had recovered from COVID-19.

The gene calls are TRBV6-5 and TRBJ2-5; TRBD1 might be the D (5 bases). In germline, CDR1 is MNHEY, CDR2 SVGAGI. CDR3 length: 13 residues. Between the trimmed V and J ends, which lost 7 bases and 2 bases, there was a span of 11 bases. CDR3 amino acids: CASIPQDQETQYF. In DNA form, the CDR3 reads TGTGCCAGCATCCCACAGGATCAAGAGACCCAGTACTTC.

The V gene is TRBV7-9, the J gene TRBJ2-2; TRBD1 matches 10 bases. J gave up 5 bases and V 5 bases, and 8 bases lay outside the gene matches. Looked up from germline, CDR1 is SEHNR and CDR2 is FQNEAQ (reference sequence). The CDR3 has 16 residues. The CDR3 bases are TGTGCCAGCAGCCCTCGGGGGACAGGGGTAACCGGGGAGCTGTTTTTT. It specifies CASSPRGTGVTGELFF.

The chain couples TRBV6-1 to TRBJ1-5; D might be TRBD1 (5 bases). The CDR3 is made up of 15 amino acids. The ends were cut back, 2 bases at V and 4 bases at J, with 12 bases in the middle. Per germline, CDR1 MNHNS and CDR2 SASEGT. The CDR3 protein is CASSERGGTNQPQHF. CDR3 DNA: TGTGCCAGCAGTGAACGGGGGGGGACGAATCAGCCCCAGCATTTT.

This clone occurred once. The genes are TRBV5-1 and TRBJ1-2; the D gene is possibly TRBD1 (6 bases). The CDR3 runs 15 residues. Germline lookup yields CDR1 SGHRS and CDR2 YFSETQ. V dropped 0 bases and J dropped 7 bases, with 16 bases sitting between them. The CDR3 region has the DNA TGCGCCAGCAGCTTGGCCCCAGGGGCGTTTGGTGGCTACACCTTC. Translating it yields CASSLAPGAFGGYTF. The variable domain in full, completed from reference TRBV5-1 and TRBJ1-2, reads KAGVTQTPRYLIKTRGQQVTLSCSPISGHRSVSWYQQTPGQGLQFLFEYFSETQRNKGNFPGRFSGRQFSNSRSEMNVSTLELGDSALYLCASSLAPGAFGGYTFGSGTRLTVV.

The genes are TRBV27 and TRBJ2-7; 7 nucleotides agree with TRBD2. Germline V lookup: CDR1 MNHEY, CDR2 SMNVEV (reference sequence). This CDR3 has 12 residues. With 3 bases clipped from V and 7 bases from J, the junction kept 3 bases outside the gene matches. In nucleotides, the CDR3 is TGTGCCAGCAGTTTTGGGGGAGGGGAGCAGTACTTC. Its translation is CASSFGGGEQYF.